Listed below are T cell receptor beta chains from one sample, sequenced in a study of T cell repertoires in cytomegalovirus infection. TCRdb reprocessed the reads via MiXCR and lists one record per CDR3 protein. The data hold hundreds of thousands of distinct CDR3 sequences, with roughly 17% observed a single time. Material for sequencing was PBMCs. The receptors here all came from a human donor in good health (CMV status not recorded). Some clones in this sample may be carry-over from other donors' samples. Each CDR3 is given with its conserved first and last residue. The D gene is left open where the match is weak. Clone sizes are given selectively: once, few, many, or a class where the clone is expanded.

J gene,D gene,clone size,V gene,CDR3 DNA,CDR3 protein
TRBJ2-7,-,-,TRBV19,TGTGCCAGTAGTATATTCCCCCTTAGTGGGGGAAGCGAGCAGTACTTC,CASSIFPLSGGSEQYF
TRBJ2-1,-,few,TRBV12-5,TGTGCTAGTGGTTTGGAGGGGGATAATGAGCAGTTCTTC,CASGLEGDNEQFF
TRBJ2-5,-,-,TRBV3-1,TGTGCCAGCAGCCAAGATGCCGGTGCGGAGACCCAGTACTTC,CASSQDAGAETQYF
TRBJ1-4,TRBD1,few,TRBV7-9,TGTGCCAGCAGCCCCCCACAGGGGAGGAATGAAAAACTGTTTTTT,CASSPPQGRNEKLFF
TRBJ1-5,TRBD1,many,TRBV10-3,TGTGCCACCAAAGGGGGCTCGGGTCAGCCCCAGCATTTT,CATKGGSGQPQHF
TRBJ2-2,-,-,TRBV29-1,TGCAGCGTTGGACACACGAACACCGGGGAGCTGTTTTTT,CSVGHTNTGELFF
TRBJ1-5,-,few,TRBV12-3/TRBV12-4,TGTGCCAGCAGTTTCGGGGGCCGGAGTCAGCCCCAGCATTTT,CASSFGGRSQPQHF
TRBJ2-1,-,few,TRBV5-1,TGCGCCAGCAGCTTTCAAGGGGGGGGATACAATGAGCAGTTCTTC,CASSFQGGGYNEQFF
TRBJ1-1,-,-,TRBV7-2,TGTGCCAGCAGCGATCTGCTACAAACAACTTTCTTT,CASSDLLQTTFF
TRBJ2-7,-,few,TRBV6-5,TGTGCCAGCAGTTACTCGACAGGTTTCTACGAGCAGTACTTC,CASSYSTGFYEQYF
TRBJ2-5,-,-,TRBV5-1,TGCGCCAGCAGCTTGGCAGGAAACCAAGAGACCCAGTACTTC,CASSLAGNQETQYF
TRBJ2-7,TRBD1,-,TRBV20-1,TGCAGTGCCAGAGGACAGGGCCACTACGAGCAGTACTTC,CSARGQGHYEQYF
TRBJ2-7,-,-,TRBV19,TGTGCCAGTAGTATCGCAGGGTCCCCCTACGAGCAGTACTTC,CASSIAGSPYEQYF
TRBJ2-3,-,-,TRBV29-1,TGCAGCGTTGTCGGCAGCACCCCAGATACGCAGTATTTT,CSVVGSTPDTQYF
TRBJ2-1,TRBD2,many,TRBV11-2,TGTGCCAGCAGCTTAGATCTAGGGACTAGCGGGGGCGATGAGCAGTTCTTC,CASSLDLGTSGGDEQFF
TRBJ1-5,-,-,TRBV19,TGTGCCAGTAGTGGTACCGGGACCGGACTTAGCAATCAGCCCCAGCATTTT,CASSGTGTGLSNQPQHF
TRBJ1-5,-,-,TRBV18,TGTGCCAGCTCACCACGGGTGAGTCAGCCCCAGCATTTT,CASSPRVSQPQHF
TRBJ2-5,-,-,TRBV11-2,TGTGCCAGCAGGGCATCTGAGACCCAGTACTTC,CASRASETQYF
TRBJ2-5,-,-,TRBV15,TGTGCCACCAGCAGAGATAGAGGAGGGACCCAGTACTTC,CATSRDRGGTQYF
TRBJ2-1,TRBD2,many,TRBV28,TGTGCCAGCTGGACCGGGACTAGCGCCTACAATGAGCAGTTCTTC,CASWTGTSAYNEQFF
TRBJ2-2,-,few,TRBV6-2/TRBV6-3,TGTGCCAGCAGGGGAGCCGGGGAGCTGTTTTTT,CASRGAGELFF
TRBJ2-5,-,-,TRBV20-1,TGCAGTGCTAGAGGCGACTTGACGAGTTGGGAGACCCAGTACTTC,CSARGDLTSWETQYF
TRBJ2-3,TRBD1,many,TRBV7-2,TGTGCCAGCAGCTTAGACAGGGGTTCAGATACGCAGTATTTT,CASSLDRGSDTQYF
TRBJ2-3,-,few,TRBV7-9,TGTGCCGTCCCGGCCCCCGGGATGTCCCCAGATACGCAGTATTTT,CAVPAPGMSPDTQYF
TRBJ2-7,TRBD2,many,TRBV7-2,TGTGCCAGCAGCTTAGGGGCGGGGGGGATGTTCTACGAGCAGTACTTC,CASSLGAGGMFYEQYF
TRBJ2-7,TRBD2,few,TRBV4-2,TGTGCCAGCAGCCAAGTAGCGGGGGGGCGATACGAGCAGTACTTC,CASSQVAGGRYEQYF
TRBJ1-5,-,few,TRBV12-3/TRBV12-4,TGTGCCAGCAGTTTGCGGGGGCAACAGCCCCAGCATTTT,CASSLRGQQPQHF
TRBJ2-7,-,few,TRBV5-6,TGTGCCAGCTCCGCTTGGGACGAGCAGTACTTC,CASSAWDEQYF
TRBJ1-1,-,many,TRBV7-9,TGTGCCAGCAGCTCCCTGGTCGCTGAAGCTTTCTTT,CASSSLVAEAFF
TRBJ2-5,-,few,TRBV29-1,TGCAGCGTTGTGCCCTCCCCCGAGACCCAGTACTTC,CSVVPSPETQYF
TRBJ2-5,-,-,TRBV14,TGTGCCAGCAGCCAAGATCTGATTTCGACAAAACAAGAGACCCAGTACTTC,CASSQDLISTKQETQYF
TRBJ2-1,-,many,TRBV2,TGTGCCAGCAGGTCGGTTGGAGGCGCCTACAATGAGCAGTTCTTC,CASRSVGGAYNEQFF
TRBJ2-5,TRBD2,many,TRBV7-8,TGTGCCAGCAGCGTTAGCGGGGGACGGATAGAGACCCAGTACTTC,CASSVSGGRIETQYF
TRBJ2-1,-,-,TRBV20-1,TGCAGTGCTACTACACAGAGCTCCTACAATGAGCAGTTCTTC,CSATTQSSYNEQFF
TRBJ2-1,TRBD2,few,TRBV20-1,TGCAGTGCTCAGCCCAGTAGCGGGGCCTACAATGAGCAGTTCTTC,CSAQPSSGAYNEQFF
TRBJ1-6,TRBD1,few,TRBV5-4,TGTGCCAGCAGCCCAGGGGGGTACCATAATTCACCCCTCCACTTT,CASSPGGYHNSPLHF
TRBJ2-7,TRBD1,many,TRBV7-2,TGTGCCAGCAGCTTCGGGACAGGGCTCTCCTACGAGCAGTACTTC,CASSFGTGLSYEQYF
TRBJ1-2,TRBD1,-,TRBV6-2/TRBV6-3,TGTGCCAGCACTCCGGGACAGAGTTATGGCTTCACCTTC,CASTPGQSYGFTF
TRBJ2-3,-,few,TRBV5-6,TGTGCCAGCAGCTTGCATGATACGCAGTATTTT,CASSLHDTQYF
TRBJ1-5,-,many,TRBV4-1,TGCGCCAGCAGCCACCAGGCAGGGTTGAGCAATCAGCCCCAGCATTTT,CASSHQAGLSNQPQHF
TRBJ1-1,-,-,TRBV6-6,TGTGCCAGCAGTTACGGAACAGTCTCCAGCACTGAAGCTTTCTTT,CASSYGTVSSTEAFF
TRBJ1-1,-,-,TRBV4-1,TGCGCCAGCAGCCAAGTTGGGGGTTGGAAGGAAGCTTTCTTT,CASSQVGGWKEAFF
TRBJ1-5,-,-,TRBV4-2,TGTGCCAGCAGCCAAGATATTGGGGCTCAGCCCCAGCATTTT,CASSQDIGAQPQHF
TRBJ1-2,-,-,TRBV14,TGTGCCAGCAGCCAAGCGGGGGTTGGCTACACCTTC,CASSQAGVGYTF
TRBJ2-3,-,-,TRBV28,TGTGCCAGCAGTTTTCCCCCTACGCAGTATTTT,CASSFPPTQYF
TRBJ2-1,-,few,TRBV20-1,TGCAGTGTTAGCACAGGAAACTACAATGAGCAGTTCTTC,CSVSTGNYNEQFF
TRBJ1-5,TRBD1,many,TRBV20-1,TGCAGTGCTAGTGGACAGGGGGGCCAGCCCCAGCATTTT,CSASGQGGQPQHF
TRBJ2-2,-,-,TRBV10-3,TGTGCCATCAGTGAGTCGAACACCGGGGAGCTGTTTTTT,CAISESNTGELFF
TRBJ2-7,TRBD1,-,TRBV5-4,TGTGCCAGCAGCTGGGACAGGCGATACGAGCAGTACTTC,CASSWDRRYEQYF
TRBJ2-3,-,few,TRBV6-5,TGTGCCAGCAGGAAAGGGACTTTCACGATCGTGGATACGCAGTATTTT,CASRKGTFTIVDTQYF
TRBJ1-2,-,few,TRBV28,TGTGCCAGCAGTTTGGGGGCCAGGGCCTATTATGGCTACACCTTC,CASSLGARAYYGYTF
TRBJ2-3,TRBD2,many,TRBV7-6,TGTGCCAGCAGCTTAGGGGGACTATCGGGGGATACGCAGTATTTT,CASSLGGLSGDTQYF
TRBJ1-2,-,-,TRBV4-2,TGTGCCAGCAGCCAAGATCATGGGGAGGAAGGCTATGGCTACACCTTC,CASSQDHGEEGYGYTF
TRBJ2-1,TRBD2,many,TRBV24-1,TGTGCCACCAGTGATTTCCCGGGACTAGCGGGGGGTACCGGGAATGAGCAGTTCTTC,CATSDFPGLAGGTGNEQFF
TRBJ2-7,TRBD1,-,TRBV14,TGTGCCAGCAGCCAAGATCACAGGGGCACCTACGAGCAGTACTTC,CASSQDHRGTYEQYF